These 25 T cell receptor beta chains originate from one sample sequenced in a study of shared clonotypes between healthy human individuals. Method: immunoSEQ multiplex PCR; TCRdb's copy keeps in-frame clones and lacks some. The sample shows around 990,000 clones, 60% to 85% of them seen only once. The specimen sequenced was memory CD4+ T cells from PBMCs. Subset here: CD45RA-negative fraction. The receptors originated from a man aged 18 to 35 in good health. Some clones in this sample may be carry-over from other donors' samples.

V usage is TRBV5-1 and J usage is TRBJ1-1; 7 bases fit TRBD1. The junction had 5 bases not matched to a gene; V was cut back by 5 bases and J by 1 base. The CDR3 totals 14 residues. The germline V gene has CDR1 SGHRS and CDR2 YFSETQ. This CDR3 reads CASSSDRQNTEAFF. CDR3 bases: TGCGCCAGCAGTTCGGACAGGCAGAACACTGAAGCTTTCTTT.

The rearrangement joins TRBV9 to TRBJ2-3; TRBD1 is a possible D gene (6 bases). Trimming shortened V by 0 bases and J by 2 bases, and 16 bases separated the two germline ends. The CDR3 consists of 17 residues. Germline V gene data show CDR1 as SGDLS and CDR2 as YYNGEE. The CDR3 sequence: CASSVGLDRSYTDTQYF. The CDR3 DNA reads TGTGCCAGCAGCGTAGGTCTCGACAGGAGCTACACAGATACGCAGTATTTT.

V and J are TRBV7-9 and TRBJ1-3; 7 nucleotides line up with TRBD1. Germline V CDR1 and CDR2: SEHNR, FQNEAQ (reference sequence). This CDR3 contains 15 residues. Unmatched junction bases numbered 6, after V lost 5 bases and J lost 2 bases. The CDR3 region has the DNA TGTGCCAGCAGCCCCGGGACAGATGCTGGAAACACCATATATTTT. It encodes CASSPGTDAGNTIYF. Full variable domain (outside the CDR3, taken from reference TRBV7-9 and TRBJ1-3): DTGVSQNPRHKITKRGQNVTFRCDPISEHNRLYWYRQTLGQGPEFLTYFQNEAQLEKSRLLSDRFSAERPKGSFSTLEIQRTEQGDSAMYLCASSPGTDAGNTIYFGEGSWLTVV.

The chain joins TRBV10-3 to TRBJ2-6, with a possible D match to TRBD1 (6 bases). V lost 6 bases, J lost 2 bases, and 11 bases lay in between. This CDR3 comprises 15 residues. Germline V CDR1 and CDR2: ENHRY, SYGVKD. CDR3 protein: CAISPGATGANVLTF. For the CDR3, the DNA is TGTGCCATCAGCCCAGGGGCTACTGGGGCCAACGTCCTGACTTTC.

V is TRBV27 and J is TRBJ2-7, with 12 bases matching TRBD1. V lost 5 bases, J lost 3 bases, and 5 bases stayed unmatched. Germline CDR1 and CDR2: MNHEY and SMNVEV (reference sequence). The CDR3 is 15 residues long. CDR3 sequence (DNA): TGTGCCAGCAGTCGAGGGACAGGGGGCTTCTACGAGCAGTACTTC. This sequence encodes CASSRGTGGFYEQYF.

The chain has TRBV7-2 and TRBJ2-2; D not resolved. The CDR3 covers 14 residues. Trimming took off 5 bases at V and 4 bases at J, with 11 bases between the two ends. Per the germline V gene, CDR1 is SGHTA and CDR2 is FQGNSA. The CDR3 bases are TGTGCCAGCAGCCCCTCGTCGGGCACCGGGGAGCTGTTTTTT. Translating it yields CASSPSSGTGELFF.

About this clone itself: A much bigger clone sits one base away, suggesting this may be a read error. The chain employs TRBV30 and TRBJ2-7; D is uncertain. CDR3 length: 14 amino acids. The germline V gene encodes CDR1 GTSNPN and CDR2 SVGIG (reference sequence). V lost 0 bases, J lost 0 bases, and 9 bases lay in between. CDR3 in amino acids: CAWSVLRSSYEQYF. The DNA for the CDR3 is TGTGCCTGGAGTGTACTCAGGAGCTCCTACGAGCAGTACTTC. The full variable domain, its missing parts supplied by reference TRBV30 and TRBJ2-7, is SQTIHQWPATLVQPVGSPLSLECTVEGTSNPNLYWYRQAAGRGLQLLFYSVGIGQISSEVPQNLSASRPQDRQFILSSKKLLLSDSGFYLCAWSVLRSSYEQYFGPGTRLTVT.

This chain uses TRBV2 with TRBJ2-5, with TRBD1 matching 9 bases. CDR1 and CDR2 from the germline V gene are SNHLY and FYNNEI. The CDR3 runs 14 residues. After removal of 6 bases from V and 5 bases from J, the junction contained 7 bases not matched to a gene. The CDR3 bases are TGTGCCAGCAGAACGGGACAGGGCACGGAGACCCAGTACTTC. This encodes CASRTGQGTETQYF.

There are a few counts of this clone. J is TRBJ1-5 and V is TRBV27; no reliable D call. The CDR3 sequence is 16 residues long. V lost 4 bases to trimming and J lost 3 bases, with 16 bases between them. CDR1 and CDR2 (germline): MNHEY, SMNVEV (reference sequence). The CDR3 protein is CASSSRGQTNNQPQHF. The DNA of the CDR3 is TGTGCCAGCAGTTCCCGAGGGCAGACGAACAATCAGCCCCAGCATTTT.

CDR3 sequence reads: CASSTGQGPLGYTF. DNA of the CDR3: TGTGCCAGCAGCACGGGACAGGGGCCCCTTGGCTACACCTTC. V and J are TRBV7-3 and TRBJ1-2; TRBD1 matches at 10 bases. This CDR3 is 14 amino acids long. The germline V gene encodes CDR1 SGHTA and CDR2 FQGTGA. With V trimmed by 5 bases and J by 7 bases, 7 bases remained unmatched.

The chain employs TRBV19 and TRBJ2-6; 9 nucleotides match TRBD2. Germline V gives CDR1 LNHDA, CDR2 SQIVND (reference sequence). The CDR3 is 18 amino acids. With 1 base clipped from V and 2 bases from J, the junction kept 6 bases outside the gene matches. CDR3 sequence: CASSIVASGTAGANVLTF. The CDR3 DNA reads TGTGCCAGTAGTATAGTCGCTAGCGGGACGGCTGGGGCCAACGTCCTGACTTTC.

The rearrangement uses TRBV12-5 and TRBJ2-5; 11 nucleotides agree with TRBD2. V gave up 1 base and J gave up 2 bases; unmatched junction bases: 3. The CDR3 totals 16 residues. Germline V gives CDR1 LGHNT, CDR2 FRNRAP. The CDR3 reads CASGLAVAGGQETQYF. The CDR3 DNA reads TGTGCTAGTGGTTTGGCGGTAGCGGGAGGGCAAGAGACCCAGTACTTC.

This clone was recorded many times. Within the sample, other DNA sequences also encode this same CDR3. The CDR3 bases are TGCGCCAGCAGCTTGGCGGCAGCCTCCTACGAGCAGTACTTC. This codes for CASSLAAASYEQYF. The genes are TRBV5-1 and TRBJ2-7; D unresolved. Germline CDR1 SGHRS, CDR2 YFSETQ. V was trimmed by 0 bases and J by 0 bases, leaving 7 bases between them. The CDR3 sequence is 14 residues long.

The chain uses TRBV6-4 and TRBJ2-2; no clear D gene. Per the germline V gene, CDR1 is MRHNA and CDR2 is SNTAGT. The CDR3 totals 13 residues. V lost 3 bases, J lost 6 bases, and 8 bases lay in between. The CDR3 sequence: CASSEVVAGELFF. The CDR3 region has the DNA TGTGCCAGCAGTGAAGTTGTAGCCGGGGAGCTGTTTTTT.

As concerns this clone: The same CDR3 also results from other DNA sequences found in this sample. The chain joins TRBV6-5 to TRBJ2-3; D remains ambiguous. The CDR3 is 14 residues long. Germline loops: CDR1 MNHEY, CDR2 SVGAGI. V lost 6 bases to trimming and J lost 1 base, with 11 bases between them. The CDR3 here is CASSPRGGTDTQYF. CDR3 DNA: TGTGCCAGCAGCCCGCGTGGGGGCACAGATACGCAGTATTTT.

This clone came up a few times. This rearrangement joins TRBV30 to TRBJ1-1; D remains unclear. V lost 2 bases and J lost 11, with 15 bases in between. CDR3 length equals 12 residues. Per germline, CDR1 GTSNPN and CDR2 SVGIG (reference sequence). CDR3 sequence: CAWSLPALGAFF. The CDR3 region has the DNA TGTGCCTGGAGTTTACCGGCCCTCGGGGCTTTCTTT.

Comment on this clone: Other DNA sequences from this sample encode an identical CDR3 as well. The chain has TRBV9 and TRBJ1-2; the D gene is possibly TRBD1 (6 bases). Trimming took off 0 bases at V and 2 bases at J, with 8 bases between the two ends. The CDR3 has 14 residues. Germline CDR1 reads SGDLS; CDR2 reads YYNGEE. CDR3 nucleotides: TGTGCCAGCAGCGTAGGTGGACAGAACTATGGCTACACCTTC. Translated: CASSVGGQNYGYTF. The entire variable domain, with the rest obtained from reference TRBV9 and TRBJ1-2, is as follows: DSGVTQTPKHLITATGQRVTLRCSPRSGDLSVYWYQQSLDQGLQFLIQYYNGEERAKGNILERFSAQQFPDLHSELNLSSLELGDSALYFCASSVGGQNYGYTFGSGTRLTVV.

This clone came up once. The chain joins TRBV7-8 to TRBJ2-7; TRBD2 aligns across 8 bases. There are 17 residues in the CDR3. Trimming cost V 1 base and J 2 bases; bases outside gene matches: 10. Germline V lookup: CDR1 SGHVS, CDR2 FQNEAQ. The CDR3 nucleotides are TGTGCCAGCAGCTTAGACTTCGCCACTAGCGGAACCTACGAGCAGTACTTC. This gives the protein CASSLDFATSGTYEQYF.

The rearrangement links TRBV25-1 to TRBJ2-4; tentatively, D is TRBD1 or TRBD2 (5 bases each). The CDR3 sequence is 14 residues long. The germline gives CDR1 MGHDK, CDR2 SYGVNS. The V end was cut by 6 bases, the J end by 1 base, with 10 bases between. The CDR3 reads CASSLWGAKNIQYF. CDR3 DNA sequence: TGTGCCAGCAGCCTATGGGGGGCCAAAAACATTCAGTACTTC.

The J gene is TRBJ1-3, the V gene TRBV10-3; the D is unclear. CDR1 is ENHRY, CDR2 SYGVKD, per germline. CDR3 length: 15 amino acids. Trimming took off 8 bases at V and 0 bases at J, with 14 bases between the two ends. The CDR3 bases are TGTGCCATCTCCCCGGGGATCAACTCTGGAAACACCATATATTTT. Translated: CAISPGINSGNTIYF.

V is TRBV5-6 and J is TRBJ2-7; D possibly corresponds to TRBD2 (5 bases). The V gene's germline CDR1 is SGHDT and CDR2 YYEEEE. The CDR3 spans 16 residues. The V gene lost 4 bases and the J gene lost 2 bases, with 19 bases spanning the gap. This CDR3 is CASSPLGVVDAYEQYF. The CDR3 DNA follows: TGTGCCAGCAGCCCCCTGGGAGTGGTCGATGCCTACGAGCAGTACTTC.

The rearrangement uses TRBV14 and TRBJ1-1, with 11 bases fitting TRBD1. The V and J ends lost 4 bases and 6 bases, in that order; junction bases with no gene match: 16. Germline V CDR1 and CDR2: SGHDN, FVKESK. This CDR3 is 18 amino acids long. DNA for the CDR3: TGTGCCAGCAGCCGAACCTTCCGGACAGGGGGCTCATGGGCTGAAGCTTTCTTT. Protein product: CASSRTFRTGGSWAEAFF.

The rearrangement links TRBV29-1 to TRBJ2-7; 7 nucleotides align to TRBD2. The CDR3 loop spans 12 amino acids. V trimming: 7 bases; J trimming: 1 base; junction bases outside the gene matches: 4. Germline V gene data show CDR1 as SQVTM and CDR2 as ANQGSEA. The CDR3 loop is CSATSDSYEQYF. The CDR3 region has the DNA TGCAGCGCTACTAGCGATTCCTACGAGCAGTACTTC.

Concerning this clone: At one of its ends the junction is not consistent with the germline gene, which may arise from a read error. CDR3 loop: CAISDKNRPQHF. DNA of the CDR3: TGTGCCATCAGTGATAAGAATCGGCCCCAGCATTTT. The J gene is TRBJ1-5, the V gene TRBV10-3; D gene uncertain. Germline CDR1 ENHRY, CDR2 SYGVKD. This CDR3 is 12 amino acids long.

The gene calls are TRBV7-2 and TRBJ2-5; D remains ambiguous. V was shortened by 1 base and J by 5 bases, with 14 bases between the two germline ends. This CDR3 has 15 amino acids. Looked up from germline, CDR1 is SGHTA and CDR2 is FQGNSA. Written as DNA, the CDR3 is TGTGCCAGCAGCTTAGTAGGGCCCGCTCGGGAGACCCAGTACTTC. It encodes CASSLVGPARETQYF.